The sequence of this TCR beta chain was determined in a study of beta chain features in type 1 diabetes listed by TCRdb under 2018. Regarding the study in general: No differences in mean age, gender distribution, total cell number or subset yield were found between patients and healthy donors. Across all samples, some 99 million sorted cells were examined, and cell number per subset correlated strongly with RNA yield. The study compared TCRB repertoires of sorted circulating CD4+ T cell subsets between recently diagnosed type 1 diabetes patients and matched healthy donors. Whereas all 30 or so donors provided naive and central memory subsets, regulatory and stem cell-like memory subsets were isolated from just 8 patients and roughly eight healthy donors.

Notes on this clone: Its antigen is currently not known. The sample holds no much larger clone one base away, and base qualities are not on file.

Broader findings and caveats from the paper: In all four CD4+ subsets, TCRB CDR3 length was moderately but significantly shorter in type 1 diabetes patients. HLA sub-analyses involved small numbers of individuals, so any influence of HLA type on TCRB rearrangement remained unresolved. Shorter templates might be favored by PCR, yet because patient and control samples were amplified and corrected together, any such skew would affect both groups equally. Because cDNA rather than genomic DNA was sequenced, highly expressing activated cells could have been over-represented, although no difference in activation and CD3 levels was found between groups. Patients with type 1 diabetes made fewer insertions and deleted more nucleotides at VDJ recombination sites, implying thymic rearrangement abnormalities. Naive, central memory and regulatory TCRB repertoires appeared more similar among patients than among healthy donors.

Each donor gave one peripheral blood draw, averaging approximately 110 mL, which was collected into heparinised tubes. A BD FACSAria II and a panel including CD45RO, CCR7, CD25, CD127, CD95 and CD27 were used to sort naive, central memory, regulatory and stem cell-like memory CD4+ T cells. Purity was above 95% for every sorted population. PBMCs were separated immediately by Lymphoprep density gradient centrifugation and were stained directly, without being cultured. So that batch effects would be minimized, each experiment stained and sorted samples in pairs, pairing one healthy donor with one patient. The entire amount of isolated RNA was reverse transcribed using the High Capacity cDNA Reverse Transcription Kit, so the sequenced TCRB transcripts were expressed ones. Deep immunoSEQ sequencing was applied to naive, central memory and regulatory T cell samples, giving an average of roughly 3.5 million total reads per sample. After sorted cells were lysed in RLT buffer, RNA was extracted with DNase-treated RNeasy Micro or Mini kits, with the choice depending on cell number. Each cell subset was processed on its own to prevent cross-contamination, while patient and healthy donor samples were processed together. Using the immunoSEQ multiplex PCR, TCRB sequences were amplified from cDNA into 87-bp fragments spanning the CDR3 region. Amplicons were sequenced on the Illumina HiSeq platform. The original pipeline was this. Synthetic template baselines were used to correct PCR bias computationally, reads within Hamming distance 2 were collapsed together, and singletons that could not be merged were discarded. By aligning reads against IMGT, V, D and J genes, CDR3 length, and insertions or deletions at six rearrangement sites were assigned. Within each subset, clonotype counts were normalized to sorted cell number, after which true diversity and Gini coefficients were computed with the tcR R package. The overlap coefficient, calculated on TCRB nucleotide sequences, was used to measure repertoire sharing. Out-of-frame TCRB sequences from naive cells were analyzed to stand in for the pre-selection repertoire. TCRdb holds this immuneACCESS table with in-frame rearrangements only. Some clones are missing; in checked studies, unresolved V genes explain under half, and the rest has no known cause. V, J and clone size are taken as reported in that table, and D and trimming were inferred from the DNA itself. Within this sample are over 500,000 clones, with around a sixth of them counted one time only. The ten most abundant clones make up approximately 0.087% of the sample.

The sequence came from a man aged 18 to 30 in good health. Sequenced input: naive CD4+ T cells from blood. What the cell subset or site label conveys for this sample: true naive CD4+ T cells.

The DNA is TGTGCCAGCAGTGGAGACCGCAGGGGGACCCAGTACTTC. Its protein product is CASSGDRRGTQYF. The chain uses TRBV27 and TRBJ2-5, and the D gene may be TRBD1, 6 bases matching. From cysteine to phenylalanine, the CDR3 is 13 amino acids long. CDR3 DNA only is kept here, 39 bases in frame from base 1. A distance of 14 bases separates the germline ends of V and J, which lose 5 bases and 7 bases respectively. As encoded in the germline V gene (reference sequence), CDR1 is MNHEY while CDR2 is SMNVEV.